The rows below give T cell receptor beta chains drawn from one sample of a study of response to subunit inactivated influenza vaccine. TCRdb re-called the RT-PCR reads with MiXCR, one entry per CDR3 protein. The profile shows roughly 550,000 distinct CDR3 sequences, under 25% of them singletons. This sample was also put to use in a study of T cells expressing NK-cell markers.

The source was CD4+ T cells sorted from PBMCs, collected 11 to 12 days after vaccination. These receptors all come from a man aged 50 to 59 who received an inactivated influenza vaccine. Both conserved end residues are part of each CDR3. D genes are given only for firm matches. Clone size is not always given. Where it is, it says once, few, many or a class for expanded clones.

J gene | D gene | clone size | V gene | CDR3 DNA | CDR3 protein
TRBJ1-2 | NA | NA | TRBV29-1 | TGCAGCGTCATAGAACAGGGAAACTATGGCTACACCTTC | CSVIEQGNYGYTF
TRBJ2-3 | TRBD2 | few | TRBV18 | TGTGCCAGCTCACCGGGACTAGCGGGTAACACAGATACGCAGTATTTT | CASSPGLAGNTDTQYF
TRBJ2-5 | NA | NA | TRBV11-3 | TGTGCCAGCAGCTTAGGACATCTAGAGGGAGAGACCCAGTACTTC | CASSLGHLEGETQYF
TRBJ2-1 | TRBD2 | many | TRBV3-1 | TGTGCCAGCAGCCCGTCTGCGGGGGGGTACAATGAGCAGTTCTTC | CASSPSAGGYNEQFF
TRBJ1-5 | NA | few | TRBV6-5 | TGTGCCAGCAGAACCGGACATCAGCCCCAGCATTTT | CASRTGHQPQHF
TRBJ2-7 | NA | NA | TRBV7-2 | TGTGCCAGCAGCTTAGCCGGACCGGTAGCCTACGAGCAGTACTTC | CASSLAGPVAYEQYF
TRBJ2-5 | NA | NA | TRBV29-1 | TGCAGCGCGACCACTAGCAGCCAAGAGACCCAGTACTTC | CSATTSSQETQYF
TRBJ2-1 | NA | NA | TRBV7-8 | TGTGCCAGCAGCTTATTGGGCGGCAGCTCCTACAATGAGCAGTTCTTC | CASSLLGGSSYNEQFF
TRBJ2-7 | NA | NA | TRBV7-2 | TGTGCCAGCAGCTTATTCGGGGCGGCGGGCGAGCAGTACTTC | CASSLFGAAGEQYF
TRBJ2-7 | TRBD2 | NA | TRBV7-8 | TGTGCCAGCAGCTTAGGTAGCGGGTTGACCTACGAGCAGTACTTC | CASSLGSGLTYEQYF
TRBJ2-1 | NA | NA | TRBV7-2 | TGTGCAAGCCAGTATGGGGTCAATGAGCAGTTCTTC | CASQYGVNEQFF
TRBJ2-5 | TRBD2 | NA | TRBV20-1 | TGCAGTGCTAGTGGGCTAGCGGGAGCGGTGGAGACCCAGTACTTC | CSASGLAGAVETQYF
TRBJ2-3 | NA | many | TRBV4-2 | TGTGCCAGCAGCCAATCACGACCGGGACACCTTAGCACAGATACGCAGTATTTT | CASSQSRPGHLSTDTQYF
TRBJ2-5 | NA | NA | TRBV15 | TGTGCCACCAGCAGGGACGGGCCCAGGAGGCAAGAGACCCAGTACTTC | CATSRDGPRRQETQYF
TRBJ2-7 | NA | NA | TRBV7-9 | TGTGCCAGCAGCTTAGCGCAGGCAGGTCGTCAGTACTTC | CASSLAQAGRQYF
TRBJ2-3 | NA | few | TRBV5-5 | TGTGCCACCACGCCTGGGACCACAGATACGCAGTATTTT | CATTPGTTDTQYF
TRBJ1-2 | TRBD1 | few | TRBV9 | TGTGCCAGCAGCGTAGTAGGAGGGGGACAGCAGAACTATGGCTACACCTTC | CASSVVGGGQQNYGYTF
TRBJ2-2 | NA | NA | TRBV9 | TGTGCCAGCAGCGCCAGGGGGGATAAGACCGGGGAGCTGTTTTTT | CASSARGDKTGELFF
TRBJ1-4 | TRBD1 | few | TRBV5-1 | TGCGCCAGCAGCTTGGATGGGACAGGGTATGAAAAACTGTTTTTT | CASSLDGTGYEKLFF
TRBJ2-7 | NA | NA | TRBV7-9 | TGTGCCAGCAGCCGAGGACAGAAATACTACGAGCAGTACTTC | CASSRGQKYYEQYF
TRBJ2-7 | TRBD1 | NA | TRBV20-1 | TGCAGTGCTAGAGGACAGGGGCTCCCCTACGAGCAGTACTTC | CSARGQGLPYEQYF
TRBJ2-7 | NA | NA | TRBV5-5 | TGTGCCAGCAGCCAGGACAGCGGAAAGTCCTACGAGCAGTACTTC | CASSQDSGKSYEQYF
TRBJ1-1 | NA | NA | TRBV20-1 | TGCAGTTTTTCCTCACGAGGGGGATTAAACACTGAAGCTTTCTTT | CSFSSRGGLNTEAFF
TRBJ1-2 | NA | NA | TRBV15 | TGTGCCACCAGCCTCACAGGGTCCTATGGCTACACCTTC | CATSLTGSYGYTF
TRBJ1-5 | NA | NA | TRBV29-1 | TGCAGCGTTGCGGATCCCAATCAGCCCCAGCATTTT | CSVADPNQPQHF
TRBJ2-7 | TRBD2 | NA | TRBV20-1 | TGCAGTGCTAGTAAATTAGCGGGAGCCTCCTACGAGCAGTACTTC | CSASKLAGASYEQYF
TRBJ1-2 | NA | NA | TRBV6-5 | TGTGCCAGCAGTAACGGGGTGGCGGGAGGCTACACCTTC | CASSNGVAGGYTF
TRBJ2-1 | TRBD2 | many | TRBV7-2 | TGTGCCAGCAGCTTAGCCGGGGGGGCCTACAATGAGCAGTTCTTC | CASSLAGGAYNEQFF
TRBJ2-3 | TRBD1 | NA | TRBV24-1 | TGTGCCACCAGAACAGGGGGTGGGACAGATACGCAGTATTTT | CATRTGGGTDTQYF
TRBJ2-1 | TRBD2 | few | TRBV4-3 | TGCGCCAGCAGCCCGGGACTAGCGGGGATCAATGAGCAGTTCTTC | CASSPGLAGINEQFF
TRBJ2-5 | TRBD2 | many | TRBV7-9 | TGTGCCAGCAGCCCGAGGGCCAGCGGGGGACAAGAGACCCAGTACTTC | CASSPRASGGQETQYF
TRBJ1-1 | NA | NA | TRBV10-3 | TGTGCCATCAGTGGCTCAGGGGCGGACACTGAAGCTTTCTTT | CAISGSGADTEAFF
TRBJ1-5 | NA | NA | TRBV7-8 | TGTGCCAGCAGCTTTGGCAGAGAACAGCCCCAGCATTTT | CASSFGREQPQHF
TRBJ2-7 | NA | few | TRBV19 | TGTGCCAGTAGTATAGTTGGCGGATCCTACGAGCAGTACTTC | CASSIVGGSYEQYF
TRBJ1-2 | NA | NA | TRBV20-1 | TGCAGTGCTACAGGGCCCCATGGCTACACCTTC | CSATGPHGYTF
TRBJ2-7 | NA | NA | TRBV11-2 | TGTGCCAGCAGCTTAGGTGTGACTGGCTCCTACGAGCAGTACTTC | CASSLGVTGSYEQYF
TRBJ2-1 | TRBD1 | few | TRBV28 | TGTGCCAGCATTAACCCGGAGACAGGGGTTAACAATGAGCAGTTCTTC | CASINPETGVNNEQFF
TRBJ2-4 | NA | few | TRBV7-2 | TGTGCCAGCAGCTTAGCGGGCGGACTAGCCAAAAACATTCAGTACTTC | CASSLAGGLAKNIQYF
TRBJ2-6 | NA | few | TRBV4-2 | TGTGCCAGCAGCCAAGCTCAGGGAGCTGGGGCCAACGTCCTGACTTTC | CASSQAQGAGANVLTF
TRBJ2-2 | NA | many | TRBV7-9 | TGTGCCAGCAGCCCGGGACATACTACCGGGGAGCTGTTTTTT | CASSPGHTTGELFF
TRBJ1-5 | NA | NA | TRBV28 | TGTGCAGCGGGCGGGTTCAATCAGCCCCAGCATTTT | CAAGGFNQPQHF
TRBJ2-1 | TRBD2 | few | TRBV29-1 | TGCAGCGTTCTTAGCGGGAGTGGTTGGGATGAGCAGTTCTTC | CSVLSGSGWDEQFF
TRBJ2-6 | NA | NA | TRBV11-2 | TGTGCCAGTCAGGGTTCTGGGGCCAACGTCCTGACTTTC | CASQGSGANVLTF
TRBJ2-2 | NA | NA | TRBV4-2 | TGTGCCAGCAGCCAAGAAGAACACACCTACAGTGGGGAGCTGTTTTTT | CASSQEEHTYSGELFF